The sequence of this T cell receptor (beta chain) was determined in a study of vaccination effects on CD4 cells after COVID-19. Findings and limits, study-wide: Researchers report that only 1 of 255 vaccine-induced clones in healthy vaccinees cross-reacted with common cold coronaviruses.

This table comes from immunoSEQ multiplex PCR, and its TCRdb copy is limited to in-frame clones, with some not included. Among roughly 63,000 clones listed, approximately 71% were seen once. Sequencing followed a ViraFEST assay step that expanded antigen-specific CD4+ T cells with viral peptide pools. With approximately 9 days of culture completed, CD4+ T cells were isolated. Negative nucleocapsid antibody tests before and after vaccination confirmed no previous SARS-CoV-2 infection. This clone was counted a single time. Its antigen is still unknown. CDR1 is KGHSH, CDR2 LQKENI, per germline. The CDR3 covers 18 residues. The V and J ends lost 0 bases and 1 base, in that order; junction bases with no gene match: 5.

This sample comprised CD4+ T cells from PBMCs cultured with HCoV-OC43 spike peptides, obtained before COVID-19 vaccination. Noted subset: HCoV-OC43 spike overlapping peptide pool stimulation. This receptor was taken from a human donor who received a COVID-19 vaccine. The chain uses TRBV18 and TRBJ2-3; 12 bases align to TRBD1. CDR3 residues: CASSPPGTGGARTDTQYF. In nucleotides, the CDR3 is TGTGCCAGCTCACCACCCGGGACAGGGGGCGCCCGCACAGATACGCAGTATTTT.